The sequence of this T cell receptor (beta chain) was determined in a study of shared clonotypes between healthy human individuals. The repertoire was sequenced with immunoSEQ multiplex PCR; TCRdb's copy has only in-frame clones and lacks some. This table has about 2.1 million clones, around 95% appearing once. This CDR3 region has 15 residues. The V and J ends lost 0 bases and 9 bases respectively, with 16 bases between them. Looked up from germline, CDR1 is SGHNT and CDR2 is YYREEE (reference sequence). Terminally differentiated effector memory CD45RA+ cells were excluded from the naive CD8 cells, which were CD45RO-negative and positively selected for CCR7. Concerning this clone: Other DNA sequences within the sample encode an identical CDR3.

The rearrangement links TRBV5-4 to TRBJ2-1; D might be TRBD2 (5 bases). The sequencing input was naive CD8+ T cells from PBMCs. This sequence was found in a man between 18 and 35 years old in good health. Some clones in this sample may be carry-over from other donors' samples. The CDR3 DNA reads as TGTGCCAGCAGCTTGGGGCTAGCCGGAGAGGTTGAGCAGTTCTTC. Its translation is CASSLGLAGEVEQFF.